The 21 T cell receptor beta chains given below trace back to one sample, sequenced in a study of cytomegalovirus exposure and HLA in healthy donors. PCR involved 60 Vbeta and 13 Jbeta primers. TCRdb's copy holds only in-frame clones and misses some; the assay was immunoSEQ multiplex PCR. This table holds 100,000 to 150,000 clones, about 73% found once. Sequencing input: PBMCs. Receptor source: a woman in her 50s in good health and CMV-seropositive.

The J gene is TRBJ1-1, the V gene TRBV7-2, with 7 positions matching TRBD1. V was pared by 5 bases and J by 6 bases, with 9 bases of the junction left unmatched. Germline V gene data show CDR1 as SGHTA and CDR2 as FQGNSA. CDR3 size: 14 residues. The CDR3 loop reads CASSKQTGAPEAFF. The CDR3 DNA is TGTGCCAGCAGCAAGCAAACAGGGGCTCCTGAAGCTTTCTTT.

The gene calls are TRBV5-1 and TRBJ1-2; a weak D match, TRBD1 (6 bases). CDR3 length: 15 residues. CDR1 and CDR2 from the germline V gene are SGHRS and YFSETQ. V lost 0 bases and J 0 bases, leaving 9 bases between the germline ends. The CDR3 here is CASSLDGQTNYGYTF. In nucleotides, the CDR3 is TGCGCCAGCAGCTTGGATGGACAGACTAACTATGGCTACACCTTC.

This clone was counted once. This chain connects TRBV5-8 to TRBJ2-5; D uncertain. V lost 2 bases and J 1 base, leaving 12 bases between the germline ends. Looked up from germline, CDR1 is SGHTS and CDR2 is YDEGEE. This CDR3 has 15 residues. CDR3 region: CASSFFRVSQETQYF. CDR3 bases: TGTGCCAGCAGCTTTTTTCGAGTTTCCCAAGAGACCCAGTACTTC.

Note on this clone: The sample carries other DNA sequences with the same CDR3. The chain has TRBV6-5 and TRBJ2-5; 7 nucleotides align to TRBD1. The CDR3 is made up of 12 amino acids. CDR1 is MNHEY and CDR2 is SVGAGI in the germline V gene. Trimming at V came to 8 bases and at J to 2 bases, leaving 2 bases not matched to a gene. The CDR3: CASRTGQETQYF. CDR3 sequence (DNA): TGTGCCAGCCGGACAGGTCAAGAGACCCAGTACTTC.

The chain employs TRBV7-9 and TRBJ2-5, with 11 bases fitting TRBD2. The germline V gene encodes CDR1 SEHNR and CDR2 FQNEAQ (reference sequence). Losses at the gene ends were 5 bases for V and 7 bases for J; bases not matched to a gene: 6. This CDR3 is built from 14 residues. The CDR3 bases are TGTGCCAGCAGCCCACTAGCGGGGGTGCGGACCCAGTACTTC. Encoded protein: CASSPLAGVRTQYF.

CDR3 coding DNA: TGTGCCAGCAGCTCCGGCCCCGGGGGGACCCAGTACTTC. Translation: CASSSGPGGTQYF. J is TRBJ2-5 and V is TRBV7-2; tentatively, D is TRBD2 (6 bases). Trimming removed 4 bases at V and 7 bases at J, with 13 bases between. Germline-derived CDR1 and CDR2 are SGHTA and FQGNSA. This CDR3 contains 13 residues. Complete variable domain (other parts from reference TRBV7-2 and TRBJ2-5): GAGVSQSPSNKVTEKGKDVELRCDPISGHTALYWYRQSLGQGLEFLIYFQGNSAPDKSGLPSDRFSAERTGGSVSTLTIQRTQQEDSAVYLCASSSGPGGTQYFGPGTRLLVL.

The chain recombines TRBV7-9 with TRBJ2-3, with 10 bases fitting TRBD2. This CDR3 region has 15 residues. V lost 2 bases and J lost 3; bases outside the gene matches: 2. Germline assignment: CDR1 SEHNR and CDR2 FQNEAQ (reference sequence). The CDR3 loop reads CASSLLAGGTDTQYF. In nucleotides, the CDR3 is TGTGCCAGCAGCTTATTAGCGGGGGGTACAGATACGCAGTATTTT.

This clone was found once. The chain is built from TRBV19 and TRBJ1-5; D possibly corresponds to TRBD1 (6 bases). Trimming removed 6 bases from V and 2 bases from J, with 11 bases in between. Germline V lookup: CDR1 LNHDA, CDR2 SQIVND (reference sequence). This CDR3 is 14 amino acids long. CDR3 residues: CASRPNRGNQPQHF. The CDR3 DNA reads TGTGCCAGTAGACCCAACAGGGGCAATCAGCCCCAGCATTTT. Filled out from reference TRBV19 and TRBJ1-5, the complete variable domain reads DGGITQSPKYLFRKEGQNVTLSCEQNLNHDAMYWYRQDPGQGLRLIYYSQIVNDFQKGDIAEGYSVSREKKESFPLTVTSAQKNPTAFYLCASRPNRGNQPQHFGDGTRLSIL.

About this clone itself: The germline gene is not matched at one end of the junction; a read error may be the cause. This sequence joins TRBV11-3 and TRBJ2-5, with 10 bases identical to TRBD1. CDR3 size: 15 residues. Germline CDR1 reads SGHNT; CDR2 reads YENEEA. The CDR3 region has the DNA TGTTCCAGCAGCGGGGGACAGGGGTGGCAAGAGACCCAGTACTTC. It codes for CSSSGGQGWQETQYF.

The rearrangement joins TRBV18 to TRBJ1-3; D is unresolved. V gave up 3 bases and J gave up 0 bases, with 3 bases separating them. The length of the CDR3 is 13 residues. CDR1 is KGHSH and CDR2 is LQKENI in the germline V gene. Here the CDR3 DNA reads TGTGCCAGCTCACCCTCCTCTGGAAACACCATATATTTT. It is translated as CASSPSSGNTIYF.

The genes are TRBV19 and TRBJ1-1, with D unresolved. Germline V gives CDR1 LNHDA, CDR2 SQIVND (reference sequence). The CDR3 totals 12 residues. Between the trimmed V and J ends, which lost 8 bases and 1 base, there was a span of 8 bases. CDR3 sequence reads: CASFDSNTEAFF. The CDR3 region has the DNA TGTGCCAGTTTCGACTCGAACACTGAAGCTTTCTTT.

This clone was counted a few times. The J gene is TRBJ1-5, the V gene TRBV7-2; maybe TRBD1 (6 bases). Trimming left V 6 bases short and J 5 bases short, with 11 bases between. The CDR3 has 13 amino acids. Germline V gives CDR1 SGHTA, CDR2 FQGNSA. CDR3 sequence: CASSSGADQPQHF. The CDR3, as DNA: TGTGCCAGCAGTTCAGGGGCGGATCAGCCCCAGCATTTT.

The genes are TRBV11-3 and TRBJ2-3, with D perhaps TRBD2 (6 bases). The V and J ends lost 5 bases and 5 bases respectively, with 11 bases between them. Germline loops: CDR1 SGHNT, CDR2 YENEEA. There are 13 residues in the CDR3. CDR3 DNA: TGTGCCAGCAGCCTGGGGGAGGTAGATACGCAGTATTTT. Residues: CASSLGEVDTQYF.

This chain links TRBV2 with TRBJ2-5; the match to TRBD1 covers 7 bases. The CDR3 runs to 16 residues. V was pared by 1 base and J by 4 bases, with 9 bases of the junction left unmatched. Per the germline V gene, CDR1 is SNHLY and CDR2 is FYNNEI. The CDR3 nucleotides read TGTGCCAGCAGTGAAGGAAGAACAGGGGTAGGAGAGACCCAGTACTTC. It yields the protein CASSEGRTGVGETQYF.

In its sample, this clone was seen a few times. V and J are TRBV2 and TRBJ1-3; D is unresolved. Trimming removed 7 bases at V and 0 bases at J, with 7 bases between. CDR3 length: 13 residues. Germline values: CDR1 SNHLY, CDR2 FYNNEI. Written as DNA, the CDR3 is TGTGCCAGCACCGTGAGCTCTGGAAACACCATATATTTT. Amino acids: CASTVSSGNTIYF.

The chain is built from TRBV5-5 and TRBJ1-1, with TRBD1 identical over 7 bases. The germline V gene has CDR1 SGHKS and CDR2 YYEKEE (reference sequence). This CDR3 is 17 amino acids long. V lost 0 bases, J lost 0 bases, and 8 bases stayed unmatched. CDR3: CASSLAYRGAMNTEAFF. In DNA, the CDR3 is TGTGCCAGCAGCTTGGCCTACAGGGGTGCGATGAACACTGAAGCTTTCTTT.

CDR3 region: CASSLGPAGQYNEQFF. The CDR3 DNA sequence: TGTGCCAGCAGCTTAGGCCCGGCGGGGCAGTACAATGAGCAGTTCTTC. This chain links TRBV7-2 with TRBJ2-1; perhaps TRBD2 as D (6 bases). Germline values: CDR1 SGHTA, CDR2 FQGNSA. The CDR3 covers 16 residues. Trimming shortened V by 1 base and J by 4 bases, and 14 bases separated the two germline ends.

V is TRBV30 and J is TRBJ1-6; unclear D gene. V shed 0 bases and J shed 9 bases, with 6 bases lying between them. The CDR3 sequence is 12 residues long. Germline V gene data show CDR1 as GTSNPN and CDR2 as SVGIG (reference sequence). The CDR3 DNA reads as TGTGCCTGGAGTGTACCAGGTTCACCCCTCCACTTT. This translates into CAWSVPGSPLHF. The whole variable domain, filled in from reference TRBV30 and TRBJ1-6, reads SQTIHQWPATLVQPVGSPLSLECTVEGTSNPNLYWYRQAAGRGLQLLFYSVGIGQISSEVPQNLSASRPQDRQFILSSKKLLLSDSGFYLCAWSVPGSPLHFGNGTRLTVT.

This chain uses TRBV19 with TRBJ1-5; D uncertain. CDR1 is LNHDA and CDR2 is SQIVND in the germline V gene (reference sequence). The CDR3 length is 12 residues. V lost 4 bases, J lost 14 bases, and 15 bases lay in between. CDR3 sequence reads: CASSTILGLKHF. Here the CDR3 DNA reads TGTGCCAGTAGTACTATTCTGGGCCTGAAGCATTTT.

V usage is TRBV2 and J usage is TRBJ2-5; D is possibly TRBD2 (5 bases). CDR3 size: 14 residues. V was trimmed by 6 bases and J by 3 bases, leaving 14 bases between them. The germline CDR1 and CDR2 sequences are SNHLY and FYNNEI. The CDR3 DNA reads TGTGCCAGCAGGGGGAGAGTACCTAAAGAGACCCAGTACTTC. Protein product: CASRGRVPKETQYF.

The chain couples TRBV5-1 to TRBJ1-3, with 10 bases lining up with TRBD1. Looked up from germline, CDR1 is SGHRS and CDR2 is YFSETQ. V dropped 1 base and J dropped 2; count of bases not matched to a gene: 3. The CDR3 loop spans 16 amino acids. In DNA, the CDR3 is TGCGCCAGCAGCTTGCCCGGGACAGGGGCTGGAAACACCATATATTTT. Protein: CASSLPGTGAGNTIYF. Full variable domain (remainder filled in from reference TRBV5-1 and TRBJ1-3): KAGVTQTPRYLIKTRGQQVTLSCSPISGHRSVSWYQQTPGQGLQFLFEYFSETQRNKGNFPGRFSGRQFSNSRSEMNVSTLELGDSALYLCASSLPGTGAGNTIYFGEGSWLTVV.